A single sample is the source of the 22 T cell receptor beta chains below, sequenced in a study of cytomegalovirus exposure and HLA in healthy donors. Repertoires were generated with immunoSEQ multiplex PCR, while TCRdb's copy carries only in-frame clones and drops some. The sample has some 83,000 clones, 94% seen once; the top ten hold approximately 2.1%. The sample consisted of PBMCs. All receptors derive from a woman aged 18-35 years in good health and CMV-seronegative.

The chain carries TRBV5-1 and TRBJ2-7; 8 bases match TRBD2. From germline, CDR1 is SGHRS and CDR2 YFSETQ. CDR3 length: 16 amino acids. V shed 5 bases and J 3 bases; nucleotides not matched to a gene: 13. The CDR3 region has the DNA TGCGCCAGCAGTCCTCGGACTAGCCAACAGCACTACGAGCAGTACTTC. Protein sequence: CASSPRTSQQHYEQYF.

This chain connects TRBV18 to TRBJ1-4; D gene unclear. Germline CDR1 reads KGHSH; CDR2 reads LQKENI. This CDR3 has 14 amino acids. V lost 5 bases, J lost 2 bases, and 9 bases lay in between. In DNA, the CDR3 is TGTGCCAGCTCAGGCGACATCACTAATGAAAAACTGTTTTTT. Translating it yields CASSGDITNEKLFF.

The chain couples TRBV4-1 to TRBJ2-7, with 9 bases fitting TRBD1. There are 15 residues in the CDR3. Germline loops: CDR1 MGHRA, CDR2 YSYEKL. V was pared by 3 bases and J by 5 bases, with 8 bases of the junction left unmatched. In DNA form, the CDR3 reads TGCGCCAGCAGCCAGCCCTGGGACAGGGACCACGAGCAGTACTTC. This translates into CASSQPWDRDHEQYF.

The gene calls are TRBV15 and TRBJ2-1, with D unclear. The germline gives CDR1 LNHNV, CDR2 YYDKDF (reference sequence). Trimming pared 6 bases from V and 8 bases from J, leaving 11 bases between. The length of the CDR3 is 12 residues. The CDR3 reads CATRAELDEQFF. DNA for the CDR3: TGTGCCACCAGGGCCGAATTGGATGAGCAGTTCTTC.

J is TRBJ1-2 and V is TRBV5-1, with 7 positions matching TRBD1. The V gene end was trimmed by 4 bases and the J gene end by 1 base; junction bases not matched to a gene: 10. The CDR3 totals 16 residues. Per germline, CDR1 SGHRS and CDR2 YFSETQ. CDR3 protein: CASSLDTGAVNYGYTF. DNA of the CDR3: TGCGCCAGCAGCCTAGATACAGGGGCGGTTAACTATGGCTACACCTTC.

CDR3 DNA: TGTGCCAGCAGTCGTCCTTCTCCCCGGACAGGGGCCTACGAGCAGTACTTC. Encoded protein: CASSRPSPRTGAYEQYF. This sequence joins TRBV7-9 and TRBJ2-7; TRBD1 aligns across 9 bases. J was trimmed by 2 bases and V by 6 bases; bases with no gene match: 14. Germline values: CDR1 SEHNR, CDR2 FQNEAQ (reference sequence). The CDR3 runs 17 residues.

This chain connects TRBV5-1 to TRBJ2-1, with 8 positions matching TRBD2. CDR3 length: 15 amino acids. The trim removed 5 bases at V and 4 bases at J, leaving 8 bases unmatched. From germline, CDR1 is SGHRS and CDR2 YFSETQ. The CDR3 loop reads CASSLGLAGYNEQFF. Here the CDR3 DNA reads TGCGCCAGCAGTTTAGGGCTAGCGGGTTACAATGAGCAGTTCTTC.

V usage is TRBV11-2 and J usage is TRBJ2-7, with D possibly TRBD1 on 5 matching bases. The CDR3 runs to 14 residues. V dropped 2 bases and J dropped 2 bases, with 10 bases sitting between them. Germline V gives CDR1 SGHAT, CDR2 FQNNGV. The CDR3 DNA reads TGTGCCAGCAGCTTATTCCTAGGGGCCTACGAGCAGTACTTC. Its translation is CASSLFLGAYEQYF.

The sample holds one count of this clone. CDR3 DNA sequence: TGTGCCAGCAGTGATAAAGGGGTTCCCTACGAGCAGTACTTC. Translated, it gives CASSDKGVPYEQYF. J is TRBJ2-7 and V is TRBV6-6; tentatively, D is TRBD1 (5 bases). This CDR3 comprises 14 residues. Germline V gene lookup returns CDR1 MNHNY and CDR2 SVGAGI (reference sequence). V gave up 5 bases and J gave up 2 bases, with 13 bases separating them.

The rearrangement uses TRBV6-5 and TRBJ1-5; TRBD1 matches at 10 bases. Germline V CDR1 and CDR2: MNHEY, SVGAGI. The CDR3 totals 14 residues. Trimming removed 5 bases from V and 7 bases from J; junction bases left unmatched: 5. Here the CDR3 DNA reads TGTGCCAGCAGTCAATGGACAGGGGGGCAGCCCCAGCATTTT. Translated, it gives CASSQWTGGQPQHF.

J is TRBJ2-2 and V is TRBV4-3; 9 bases map to TRBD2. Trimming at V came to 2 bases and at J to 2 bases, leaving 3 bases not matched to a gene. This CDR3 has 16 residues. The germline gives CDR1 LGHNA, CDR2 YSLEER. DNA of the CDR3: TGCGCCAGCAGCCAAATAGCGGGGGCAAACACCGGGGAGCTGTTTTTT. It translates to CASSQIAGANTGELFF.

The rearrangement joins TRBV7-2 to TRBJ2-2; the match to TRBD1 covers 8 bases. CDR3 length: 14 amino acids. J lost 6 bases, V lost 4 bases, and 4 bases had no gene match. The V gene's germline CDR1 is SGHTA and CDR2 FQGNSA. The chain's CDR3 is CASSSQGVSGELFF. Here the CDR3 DNA reads TGTGCCAGCAGCTCACAGGGGGTTTCCGGGGAGCTGTTTTTT.

V and J are TRBV10-1 and TRBJ1-2, with D possibly TRBD1 on 5 matching bases. CDR1 is WNHNN and CDR2 is SYGVQD in the germline V gene (reference sequence). The germline V and J ends were trimmed by 7 bases and 5 bases, with 23 bases remaining between them. This CDR3 spans 16 amino acids. CDR3 sequence reads: CASTKGQGGDIYGYTF. In DNA form, the CDR3 reads TGCGCCAGCACTAAAGGCCAGGGAGGCGATATATATGGCTACACCTTC.

This clone has just a few counts. The V call is TRBV9, the J call TRBJ2-5; TRBD2 agrees at 11 bases. CDR1 and CDR2 from the germline V gene are SGDLS and YYNGEE. The V and J ends lost 0 bases and 5 bases, in that order; junction bases with no gene match: 12. This CDR3 contains 18 residues. The CDR3 nucleotides are TGTGCCAGCAGCGTAGGTGTGTTAGCGGGAGGGCCAGGGGAGACCCAGTACTTC. Protein product: CASSVGVLAGGPGETQYF.

The chain carries TRBV4-1 and TRBJ2-7, with TRBD1 matching over 9 bases. Germline lookup yields CDR1 MGHRA and CDR2 YSYEKL. With 1 base clipped from V and 4 bases from J, the junction kept 5 bases outside the gene matches. This CDR3 is 15 amino acids long. CDR3: CASSQATGGSYEQYF. DNA of the CDR3: TGCGCCAGCAGCCAAGCCACAGGGGGCAGTTACGAGCAGTACTTC.

Only one count was recorded for this clone. The V gene is TRBV6-1, the J gene TRBJ1-4; 7 bases map to TRBD1. The CDR3 is made up of 15 amino acids. Germline V gives CDR1 MNHNS, CDR2 SASEGT. The ends lost 2 bases at V and 12 bases at J; junction bases unmatched: 12. DNA for the CDR3: TGTGCCAGCAGTGAATTAAGTAACAGGGGACAACAACTGTTTTTT. It yields the protein CASSELSNRGQQLFF.

This rearrangement joins TRBV11-3 to TRBJ1-1; possible D gene TRBD1, 5 bases. Trimming removed 4 bases from V and 4 bases from J, with 10 bases in between. Germline V gene sequence: CDR1 SGHNT, CDR2 YENEEA. The CDR3 totals 13 residues. In nucleotides, the CDR3 is TGTGCCAGCAGCTGGGGGGTCGGCACTGAAGCTTTCTTT. Translating gives CASSWGVGTEAFF. Combining the CDR3 with reference TRBV11-3 and TRBJ1-1 gives the whole variable domain EAGVVQSPRYKIIEKKQPVAFWCNPISGHNTLYWYLQNLGQGPELLIRYENEEAVDDSQLPKDRFSAERLKGVDSTLKIQPAELGDSAVYLCASSWGVGTEAFFGQGTRLTVV.

A word on this clone: Since no conserved phenylalanine or tryptophan closes the CDR3, a read error is the likely cause. No DNA is shown, since the ends of the CDR3 on it are uncertain; the CDR3 is the one TCRdb lists. V usage is TRBV5-1 and J usage is TRBJ2-7; the DNA was not compared with TRBD1, the D call given in the table. From its first to its last residue, the CDR3 has 11 amino acids. Germline loops: CDR1 SGHRS, CDR2 YFSETQ. The CDR3 region is CASSFRGRAHY.

The CDR3 reads CASSVLADSGNTIYF. The CDR3, as DNA: TGTGCCAGCAGCGTATTGGCCGACTCTGGAAACACCATATATTTT. V gene TRBV9 combines with J gene TRBJ1-3; D gene uncertain. Trimming pared 1 base from V and 0 bases from J, leaving 8 bases between. CDR1 and CDR2 from the germline V gene are SGDLS and YYNGEE. There are 15 residues in the CDR3.

A word on this clone: Its ends do not fully match the called genes, so a read error is possible. The chain recombines TRBV7-7 with TRBJ2-1; the D gene is possibly TRBD2 (6 bases). The germline V gene has CDR1 SSHAT and CDR2 FNYEAQ (reference sequence). There are 13 residues in the CDR3. The CDR3 nucleotides read TGTGCTAGCAGCTCGGGACTGAACAATGAGCAGTTCTTC. Its translation: CASSSGLNNEQFF. The full variable domain, with the rest looked up from reference TRBV7-7 and TRBJ2-1, is GAGVSQSPRYKVTKRGQDVTLRCDPISSHATLYWYQQALGQGPEFLTYFNYEAQPDKSGLPSDRFSAERPEGSISTLTIQRTEQRDSAMYRCASSSGLNNEQFFGPGTRLTVL.

The chain is built from TRBV2 and TRBJ2-3; 11 nucleotides agree with TRBD2. Germline-derived CDR1 and CDR2 are SNHLY and FYNNEI. This CDR3 region has 15 residues. Germline trimming cut 6 bases from V and 5 bases from J; bases unmatched to any gene: 7. The CDR3 loop is CASRKLAGDQDTQYF. The CDR3 DNA reads as TGTGCCAGCAGGAAACTAGCGGGGGACCAAGATACGCAGTATTTT.

This clone was observed a few times. This rearrangement joins TRBV11-2 to TRBJ2-7; the D gene is possibly TRBD2 (6 bases). Germline CDR1 reads SGHAT; CDR2 reads FQNNGV. Trimming shortened V by 6 bases and J by 6 bases, and 15 bases separated the two germline ends. CDR3 length: 13 amino acids. The CDR3 coding sequence is TGTGCCAGCAGACCGGGACTCCAGCTCGAGCAGTACTTC. This encodes CASRPGLQLEQYF.